This T cell receptor (beta chain) was recovered during a study of T cells in Graves' hyperthyroidism and ophthalmopathy. What was amplified from RNA transcripts were TCR beta CDR3 regions. Initially, a first-round RT-PCR of the TCR CDR3 employed the HTBI primer set. MiXCR was run by TCRdb on the multiplex PCR reads, yielding one entry per CDR3 protein. The table shows 600,000 to 700,000 distinct CDR3 sequences, with just under 45% occurring only once. CDR1 is SGHVS, CDR2 FQNEAQ, per germline. CDR3 length equals 14 residues. Trimming pared 2 bases from V and 1 base from J, leaving 8 bases between. Whole-study results and caveats: Appearing also in blood were most of the thyroid clonotypes expanded above 0.001. In validation, the model predicted ophthalmopathy. These predictions came a median roughly 6 months before onset. A 13 V-J signature model discriminated ophthalmopathy versus stable hyperthyroidism.

Any patient presenting with uncontrolled infection, other autoimmune disease, pregnancy or lactation was left out. This clonotype was seen a few times. Its antigen is as yet unknown. The chain couples TRBV7-8 to TRBJ1-1; D unclear. The sample comprised peripheral blood or thyroid tissue (not recorded which). The sequence came from an adult man with Graves' disease, either hyperthyroidism or ophthalmopathy (not recorded which). CDR3 amino acids: CASSLSSSNTEAFF. CDR3 nucleotide sequence: TGTGCCAGCAGCTTATCTAGCTCGAACACTGAAGCTTTCTTT.